These 22 T cell receptor beta chains were sequenced from one sample in a study of blood T cell repertoires in COVID-19 (dated by TCRdb to 2020 to 2022). Library method: the immunoSEQ multiplex PCR assay. TCRdb obtained this table from immuneACCESS and retained in-frame rearrangements with V and J assigned. These tables miss some clones; where compared with another copy, unresolved V genes account for less than half of the shortfall, and the remainder is unexplained. The sample table contains approximately 90,000 clones; only one count was recorded for around four fifths of them. The biggest ten clones account for 3.4% of the sample. Sequencing was carried out using peripheral blood. Receptors were obtained from a man aged 45-65 years with acute or convalescent COVID-19.

The gene calls are TRBV11-1 and TRBJ2-7, with 9 nucleotides matching TRBD2. The CDR3 extends over 13 amino acids. V gave up 5 bases and J gave up 7 bases; unmatched junction bases: 6. Germline V gene data show CDR1 as SGHAT and CDR2 as FQDESV (reference sequence). In nucleotides, the CDR3 is TGTGCCAGCAGCCCCCGCGGGAGGGGTGAGCAGTACTTC. It translates to CASSPRGRGEQYF.

As DNA, the CDR3 is TGCGCCAGCAGCCAAGATACGTCAGGGAGGTTGAGAGGCTACACCTTC. Translated: CASSQDTSGRLRGYTF. The chain has TRBV4-3 and TRBJ1-2, with D tentatively TRBD1 (5 bases). V gave up 0 bases and J gave up 8 bases, with 19 bases separating them. In germline, CDR1 is LGHNA, CDR2 YSLEER. The CDR3 sequence is 16 residues long.

This clone appeared once. The J gene is TRBJ1-2, the V gene TRBV5-1, with D perhaps TRBD1 (5 bases). V lost 0 bases and J lost 4, with 19 bases in between. The V gene's germline CDR1 is SGHRS and CDR2 YFSETQ. The CDR3 spans 17 residues. The CDR3 spells CASSLGQGSSMLYGYTF. CDR3 coding DNA: TGCGCCAGCAGCTTGGGTCAGGGCTCCTCTATGCTCTATGGCTACACCTTC.

V and J are TRBV11-2 and TRBJ2-1, with D hard to call. V was clipped by 3 bases and J by 8 bases, with 8 bases between them. CDR1 SGHAT and CDR2 FQNNGV come from the germline V gene. The CDR3 has 12 amino acids. CDR3 sequence (DNA): TGTGCCAGCAGCTTTATTCGGGATGAGCAGTTCTTC. This sequence encodes CASSFIRDEQFF.

The chain uses TRBV19 and TRBJ1-2; a weak D match, TRBD1 (5 bases). Trimming shortened V by 3 bases and J by 5 bases, and 22 bases separated the two germline ends. The CDR3 contains 17 residues. In germline, CDR1 is LNHDA, CDR2 SQIVND (reference sequence). The CDR3 DNA follows: TGTGCCAGTAGTATTTCCAGGGAAGAAAGGTCCTCATATGGCTACACCTTC. It codes for CASSISREERSSYGYTF.

This clone was recorded once. The J gene is TRBJ2-1, the V gene TRBV27; 14 positions agree with TRBD2. From germline, CDR1 is MNHEY and CDR2 SMNVEV (reference sequence). CDR3 size: 16 residues. V trimming: 5 bases; J trimming: 4 bases; junction bases outside the gene matches: 4. The CDR3 reads CASSPGTSGSYNEQFF. The CDR3 region has the DNA TGTGCCAGCAGTCCCGGGACTAGCGGGAGTTACAATGAGCAGTTCTTC.

The V gene is TRBV7-2, the J gene TRBJ1-2; D might be TRBD1 (6 bases). Trimming removed 1 base at V and 6 bases at J, with 18 bases between. The length of the CDR3 is 16 residues. CDR1 is SGHTA, CDR2 FQGNSA, per germline. CDR3 nucleotide sequence: TGTGCCAGCAGCTTAGATTTTGGGCAGGGGATGAATGGCTACACCTTC. Amino acids: CASSLDFGQGMNGYTF.

CDR3 protein: CASSSSKLTGLADPYEQYF. CDR3 DNA: TGTGCCAGCAGTTCCTCCAAATTAACAGGACTAGCGGATCCCTACGAGCAGTACTTC. The chain employs TRBV6-2 or TRBV6-3 and TRBJ2-7; 10 nucleotides agree with TRBD2. The CDR3 has 19 amino acids. The germline gives CDR1 MNHEY, CDR2 SVGEGT. J gave up 2 bases and V 4 bases, and 17 bases lay outside the gene matches.

The chain uses TRBV7-8 and TRBJ1-1; the D gene is possibly TRBD1 (6 bases). V gave up 1 base and J gave up 1 base, with 13 bases separating them. Germline lookup yields CDR1 SGHVS and CDR2 FQNEAQ. This CDR3 is 16 amino acids long. The CDR3 reads CASSLGTARTNTEAFF. CDR3 nucleotide sequence: TGTGCCAGCAGCTTAGGGACAGCGAGAACGAACACTGAAGCTTTCTTT. Using reference TRBV7-8 and TRBJ1-1 for the parts outside the CDR3, the full variable domain is GAGVSQSPRYKVAKRGQDVALRCDPISGHVSLFWYQQALGQGPEFLTYFQNEAQLDKSGLPSDRFFAERPEGSVSTLKIQRTQQEDSAVYLCASSLGTARTNTEAFFGQGTRLTVV.

The chain has TRBV3-1 (or the pseudogene TRBV3-2) and TRBJ1-3, with a possible D match to TRBD1 (6 bases). V was clipped by 1 base and J by 4 bases, with 17 bases between them. The CDR3 extends over 17 amino acids. Germline V gene data show CDR1 as LGHDT and CDR2 as YNNKEL (reference sequence). The CDR3 DNA reads TGTGCCAGCAGCCAAGCGGACAGTCACTTAACCGGAAACACCATATATTTT. This sequence encodes CASSQADSHLTGNTIYF.

This clone was detected once. This chain links TRBV6-5 with TRBJ1-2; possibly TRBD1 for D (6 bases). CDR1 and CDR2 from the germline V gene are MNHEY and SVGAGI. CDR3 length: 15 amino acids. Trimming cost V 6 bases and J 6 bases, with 20 bases left between them. CDR3 amino acids: CASRRLDRKGDGYTF. CDR3 sequence (DNA): TGTGCCAGCAGACGCTTGGACAGAAAGGGCGATGGCTACACCTTC.

The J gene is TRBJ2-7, the V gene TRBV29-1; 9 nucleotides agree with TRBD1. The V gene's germline CDR1 is SQVTM and CDR2 ANQGSEA. Unmatched junction bases numbered 6, after V lost 0 bases and J lost 3 bases. This CDR3 region has 15 residues. CDR3 DNA sequence: TGCAGCGTTGAAGATGGACAGGGGTCTGACTACGAGCAGTACTTC. Translating it yields CSVEDGQGSDYEQYF.

This clone was detected only once. The chain employs TRBV28 and TRBJ2-3, with a weak D call TRBD2 (6 bases). In germline, CDR1 is MDHEN, CDR2 SYDVKM. This CDR3 comprises 15 residues. V shed 6 bases and J shed 2 bases, with 15 bases lying between them. The chain's CDR3 is CASSAGPGLTDTQYF. The CDR3 region has the DNA TGTGCCAGCAGCGCCGGGCCGGGACTCACAGATACGCAGTATTTT.

The genes are TRBV28 and TRBJ2-3; 8 nucleotides match TRBD1. CDR3 length equals 15 residues. V shed 6 bases and J 5 bases; nucleotides not matched to a gene: 10. Germline lookup yields CDR1 MDHEN and CDR2 SYDVKM. The CDR3 protein is CASSNAGGAGDTQYF. The CDR3 DNA follows: TGTGCCAGCAGCAACGCAGGGGGCGCCGGAGATACGCAGTATTTT.

This clone showed up just once. V gene TRBV5-4 combines with J gene TRBJ2-7, with D possibly being TRBD1 (6 bases). This CDR3 region has 16 residues. Germline CDR1 reads SGHNT; CDR2 reads YYREEE (reference sequence). Trimming took 4 bases from V and 2 from J, leaving 19 bases between them. The CDR3 DNA reads as TGTGCCAGCAGCCACGCTGTAGCGACAGGAACCTACGAGCAGTACTTC. This encodes CASSHAVATGTYEQYF.

The chain couples TRBV6-6 to TRBJ1-2; no definite D call. This CDR3 has 13 amino acids. V lost 8 bases, J lost 4 bases, and 14 bases lay in between. CDR1 and CDR2 from the germline V gene are MNHNY and SVGAGI (reference sequence). Here the CDR3 DNA reads TGTGCCAGCCGGGAGGGCGGCGGCTATGGCTACACCTTC. Translating gives CASREGGGYGYTF.

The chain recombines TRBV6-2 or TRBV6-3 with TRBJ1-1; perhaps TRBD1 as D (5 bases). V dropped 0 bases and J dropped 5 bases, with 13 bases sitting between them. This CDR3 has 15 residues. Germline values: CDR1 MNHEY, CDR2 SVGEGT. CDR3 sequence: CASSYSAGWETEAFF. The CDR3 bases are TGTGCCAGCAGTTACTCCGCAGGGTGGGAAACTGAAGCTTTCTTT.

The chain joins TRBV29-1 to TRBJ2-5; D is unclear. Germline V CDR1 and CDR2: SQVTM, ANQGSEA. Trimming cost V 2 bases and J 5 bases, with 3 bases left between them. There are 10 residues in the CDR3. DNA of the CDR3: TGCAGCGTTGAACAGGAGACCCAGTACTTC. This gives the protein CSVEQETQYF.

The chain is built from TRBV28 and TRBJ2-1; TRBD2 aligns across 10 bases. V lost 6 bases, J lost 4 bases, and 6 bases stayed unmatched. The CDR3 is made up of 15 amino acids. Germline V gives CDR1 MDHEN, CDR2 SYDVKM. The CDR3 DNA sequence: TGTGCCAGCAGCCCCGCTAGCGGGGGATACAATGAGCAGTTCTTC. Amino acid sequence: CASSPASGGYNEQFF.

Here the CDR3 reads CASSQDQDKNTEAFF. Here the CDR3 DNA reads TGTGCCAGCAGCCAAGACCAAGACAAGAACACTGAAGCTTTCTTT. The chain uses TRBV4-2 and TRBJ1-1, with unresolved D. The CDR3 length is 15 residues. Deletions cut 0 bases from V and 1 base from J, with 9 bases between. Germline V gene sequence: CDR1 LGHNA, CDR2 YNFKEQ.

The V gene is TRBV3-1 (or the pseudogene TRBV3-2), the J gene TRBJ1-6; TRBD1 might be the D (5 bases). V shed 5 bases and J shed 4 bases, with 12 bases lying between them. CDR1 is LGHDT and CDR2 is YNNKEL in the germline V gene (reference sequence). CDR3 length: 15 amino acids. This CDR3 reads CASSSGTEYNSPLHF. CDR3 coding DNA: TGTGCCAGCAGCTCCGGGACTGAGTATAATTCACCCCTCCACTTT.

V is TRBV24-1 and J is TRBJ2-5, with TRBD1 matching over 7 bases. Germline V lookup: CDR1 KGHDR, CDR2 SFDVKD. The CDR3 runs 14 residues. After removal of 3 bases from V and 5 bases from J, the junction contained 5 bases not matched to a gene. For the CDR3, the DNA is TGTGCCACCAGTGATACAGGGGTCGGGGAGACCCAGTACTTC. Protein: CATSDTGVGETQYF.